This entry is about one T cell receptor beta chain. This sample stems from a study of OX40 agonist ivuxolimab in advanced cancers. Generated by immunoSEQ multiplex PCR, the TCRdb table keeps only in-frame clones and is missing some. The table records 40,000 or so clones, approximately 87% of them present only once. Here the sequenced sample was CD4+ or CD8+ T cells sorted from blood, taken in a trial of the OX40 agonist ivuxolimab. The TCR comes from an adult with an advanced solid tumor such as melanoma, head and neck, liver or kidney cancer.

The CDR3 DNA sequence: TGTGCCAGCAGCTTAGACAGAGGGAGCAGCGAAAAACTGTTTTTT. Translating gives CASSLDRGSSEKLFF. This rearrangement joins TRBV7-2 to TRBJ1-4; no reliable D call. The CDR3 is 15 residues long. CDR1 is SGHTA and CDR2 is FQGNSA in the germline V gene. Trimming took 1 base from V and 8 from J, leaving 14 bases between them. Using reference TRBV7-2 and TRBJ1-4 for the parts outside the CDR3, the full variable domain is GAGVSQSPSNKVTEKGKDVELRCDPISGHTALYWYRQSLGQGLEFLIYFQGNSAPDKSGLPSDRFSAERTGGSVSTLTIQRTQQEDSAVYLCASSLDRGSSEKLFFGSGTQLSVL.